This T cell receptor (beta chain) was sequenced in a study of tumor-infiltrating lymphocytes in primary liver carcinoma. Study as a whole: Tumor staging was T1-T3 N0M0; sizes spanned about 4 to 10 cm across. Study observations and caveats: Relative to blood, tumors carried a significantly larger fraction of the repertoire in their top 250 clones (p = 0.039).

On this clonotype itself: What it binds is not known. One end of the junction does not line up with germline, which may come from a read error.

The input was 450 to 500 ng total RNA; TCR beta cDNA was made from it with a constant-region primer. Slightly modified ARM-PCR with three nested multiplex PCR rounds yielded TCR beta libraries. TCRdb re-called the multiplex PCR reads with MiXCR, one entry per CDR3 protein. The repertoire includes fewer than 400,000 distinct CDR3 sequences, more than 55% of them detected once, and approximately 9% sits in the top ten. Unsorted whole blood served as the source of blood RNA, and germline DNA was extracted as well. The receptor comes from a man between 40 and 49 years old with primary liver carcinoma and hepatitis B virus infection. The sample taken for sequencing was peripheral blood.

The CDR3 spells CAGSRLQENQPQHF. In DNA form, the CDR3 reads TGTGCCGGCAGCCGATTACAGGAGAATCAGCCCCAGCATTTT. The rearrangement joins TRBV5-8 to TRBJ1-5; weak D call: TRBD1 (5 bases). In germline, CDR1 is SGHTS, CDR2 YDEGEE. The CDR3 totals 14 residues.